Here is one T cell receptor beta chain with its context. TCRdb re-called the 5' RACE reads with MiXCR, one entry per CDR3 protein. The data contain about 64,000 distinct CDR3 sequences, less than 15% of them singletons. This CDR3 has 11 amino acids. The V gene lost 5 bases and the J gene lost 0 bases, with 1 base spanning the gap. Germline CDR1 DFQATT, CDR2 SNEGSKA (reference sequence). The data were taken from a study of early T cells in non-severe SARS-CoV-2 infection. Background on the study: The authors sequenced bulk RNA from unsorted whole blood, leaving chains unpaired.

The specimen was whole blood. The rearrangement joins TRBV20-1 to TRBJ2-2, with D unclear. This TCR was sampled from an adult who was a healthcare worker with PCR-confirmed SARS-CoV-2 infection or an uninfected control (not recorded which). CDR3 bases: TGCAGTGCTGCGAACACCGGGGAGCTGTTTTTT. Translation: CSAANTGELFF.